This T cell receptor (beta chain) was sequenced during a study of cytomegalovirus exposure and HLA in healthy donors. Study outcomes and limitations: It was about 150 TCR beta chains that were listed as cytomegalovirus-associated. There were some V segments, including TRBV6-2 and TRBV6-3, excluded as indistinguishable. Certain sequence variants were highly shared and formed a cluster, and this cluster was likely a sequencing artifact.

Primers: 60 Vbeta forward and 13 Jbeta reverse. TCRdb's copy holds only in-frame clones and misses some; the assay was immunoSEQ multiplex PCR. The sample shows about 170,000 clones, over 75% of them seen only once. About this clone: What it recognizes is unknown.

V lost 0 bases to trimming and J lost 7 bases, with 12 bases between them. The CDR3 extends over 14 amino acids. The V gene's germline CDR1 is SGHVS and CDR2 FNYEAQ. This rearrangement joins TRBV7-6 to TRBJ1-2, with unresolved D. The sample comprised PBMCs. The clonotype originates from a male donor in good health and CMV-seronegative. This chain's CDR3 is CASSLAPGLGGYTF. The DNA for the CDR3 is TGTGCCAGCAGCTTAGCGCCGGGGTTAGGTGGCTACACCTTC.